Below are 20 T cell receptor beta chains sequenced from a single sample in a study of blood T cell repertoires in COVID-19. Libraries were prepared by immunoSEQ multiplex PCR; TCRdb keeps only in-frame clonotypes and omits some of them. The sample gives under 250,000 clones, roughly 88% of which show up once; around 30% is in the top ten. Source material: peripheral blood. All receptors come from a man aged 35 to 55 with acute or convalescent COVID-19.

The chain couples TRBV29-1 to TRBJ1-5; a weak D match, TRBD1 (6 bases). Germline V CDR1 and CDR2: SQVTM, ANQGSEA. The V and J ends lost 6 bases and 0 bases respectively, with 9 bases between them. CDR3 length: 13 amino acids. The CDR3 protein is CSVGGNSNQPQHF. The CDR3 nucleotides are TGCAGCGTAGGGGGAAATAGCAATCAGCCCCAGCATTTT.

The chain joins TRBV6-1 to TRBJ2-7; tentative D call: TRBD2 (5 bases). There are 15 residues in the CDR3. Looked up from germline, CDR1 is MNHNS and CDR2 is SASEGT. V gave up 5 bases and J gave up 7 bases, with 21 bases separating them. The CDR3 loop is CASSQPGWLAGEQYF. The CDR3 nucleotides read TGTGCCAGCAGTCAGCCGGGTTGGCTAGCTGGGGAGCAGTACTTC.

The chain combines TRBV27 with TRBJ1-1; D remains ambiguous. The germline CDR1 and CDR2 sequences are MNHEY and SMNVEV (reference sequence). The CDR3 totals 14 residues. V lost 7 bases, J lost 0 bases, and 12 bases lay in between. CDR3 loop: CASISGTVNTEAFF. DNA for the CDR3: TGTGCCAGCATTTCCGGTACGGTGAACACTGAAGCTTTCTTT.

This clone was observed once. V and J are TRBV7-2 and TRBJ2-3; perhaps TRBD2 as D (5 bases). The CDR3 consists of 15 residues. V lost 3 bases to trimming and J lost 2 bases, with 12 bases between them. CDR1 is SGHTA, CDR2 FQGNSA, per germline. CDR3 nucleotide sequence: TGTGCCAGCAGCTTTAAAGCGGAGGCCACAGATACGCAGTATTTT. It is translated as CASSFKAEATDTQYF.

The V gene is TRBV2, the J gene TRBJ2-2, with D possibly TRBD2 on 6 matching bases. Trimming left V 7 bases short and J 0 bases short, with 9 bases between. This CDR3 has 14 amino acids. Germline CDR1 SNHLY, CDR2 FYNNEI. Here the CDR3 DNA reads TGTGCCAGCAAGGAGGGGCCGAACACCGGGGAGCTGTTTTTT. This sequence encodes CASKEGPNTGELFF.

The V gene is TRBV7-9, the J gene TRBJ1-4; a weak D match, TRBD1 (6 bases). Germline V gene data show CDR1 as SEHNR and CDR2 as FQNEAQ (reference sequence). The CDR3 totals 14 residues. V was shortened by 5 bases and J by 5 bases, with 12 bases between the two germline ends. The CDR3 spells CASSPDSFNEKLFF. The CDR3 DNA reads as TGTGCCAGCAGCCCGGACAGCTTCAATGAAAAACTGTTTTTT.

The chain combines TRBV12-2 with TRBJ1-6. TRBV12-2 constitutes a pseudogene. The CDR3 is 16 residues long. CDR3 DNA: TGTGCAAGTCGCTTAGGAGAGGCCCCTCGAGATTCACCCCTCCACTTT. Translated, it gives CASRLGEAPRDSPLHF.

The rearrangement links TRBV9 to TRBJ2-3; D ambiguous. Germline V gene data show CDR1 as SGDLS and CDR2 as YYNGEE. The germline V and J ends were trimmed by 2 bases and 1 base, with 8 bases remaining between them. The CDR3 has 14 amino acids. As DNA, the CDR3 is TGTGCCAGCAGCGTCGGAGAGCGCACAGATACGCAGTATTTT. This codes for CASSVGERTDTQYF.

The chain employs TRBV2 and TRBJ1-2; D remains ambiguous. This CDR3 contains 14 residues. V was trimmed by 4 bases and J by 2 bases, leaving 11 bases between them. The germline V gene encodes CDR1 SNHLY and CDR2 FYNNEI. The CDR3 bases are TGTGCCAGCAGTGCCTTACAAATGAACTATGGCTACACCTTC. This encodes CASSALQMNYGYTF.

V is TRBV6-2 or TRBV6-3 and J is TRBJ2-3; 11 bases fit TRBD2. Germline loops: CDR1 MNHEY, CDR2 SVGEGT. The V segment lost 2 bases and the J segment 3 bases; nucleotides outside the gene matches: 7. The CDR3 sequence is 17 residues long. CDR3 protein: CASSYRAVAGGTDTQYF. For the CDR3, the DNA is TGTGCCAGCAGTTACAGGGCCGTAGCGGGAGGGACAGATACGCAGTATTTT.

The CDR3 nucleotides are TGTGCCTTGACTGCTACCTCTGGAAACACCATATATTTT. It specifies CALTATSGNTIYF. The chain combines TRBV30 with TRBJ1-3; D call uncertain. Trimming pared 7 bases from V and 0 bases from J, leaving 10 bases between. Per germline, CDR1 GTSNPN and CDR2 SVGIG (reference sequence). This CDR3 is built from 13 residues.

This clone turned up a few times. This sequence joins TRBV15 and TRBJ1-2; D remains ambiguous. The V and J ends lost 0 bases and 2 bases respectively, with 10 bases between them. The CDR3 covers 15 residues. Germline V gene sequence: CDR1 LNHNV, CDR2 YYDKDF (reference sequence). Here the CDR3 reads CATSRDYLSNYGYTF. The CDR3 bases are TGTGCCACCAGCAGAGATTATTTGAGCAACTATGGCTACACCTTC.

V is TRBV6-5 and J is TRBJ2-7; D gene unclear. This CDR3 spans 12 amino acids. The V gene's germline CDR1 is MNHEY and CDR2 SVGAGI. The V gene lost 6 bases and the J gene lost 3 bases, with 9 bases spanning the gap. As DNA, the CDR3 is TGTGCCAGCAGAACTGACAACTACGAGCAGTACTTC. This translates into CASRTDNYEQYF.

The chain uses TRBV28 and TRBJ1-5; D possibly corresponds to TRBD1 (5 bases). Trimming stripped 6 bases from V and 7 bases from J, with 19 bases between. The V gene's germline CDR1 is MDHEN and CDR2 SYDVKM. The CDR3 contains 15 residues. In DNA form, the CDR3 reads TGTGCCAGCAGCCCACCCCCCGGGGGATTCCAGCCCCAGCATTTT. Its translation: CASSPPPGGFQPQHF.

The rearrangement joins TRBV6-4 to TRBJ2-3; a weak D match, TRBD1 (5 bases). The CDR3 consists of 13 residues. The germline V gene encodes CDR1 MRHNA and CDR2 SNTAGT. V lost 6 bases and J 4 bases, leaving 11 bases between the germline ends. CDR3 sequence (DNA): TGTGCCAGCAGCCAGGGCCCCCCAGATACGCAGTATTTT. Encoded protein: CASSQGPPDTQYF.

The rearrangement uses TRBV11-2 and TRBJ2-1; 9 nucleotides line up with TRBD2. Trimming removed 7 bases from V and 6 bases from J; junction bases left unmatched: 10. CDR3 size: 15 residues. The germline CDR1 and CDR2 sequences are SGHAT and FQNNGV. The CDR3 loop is CASTRGREGGNEQFF. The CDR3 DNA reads TGTGCCAGCACCCGAGGGCGGGAGGGGGGCAATGAGCAGTTCTTC.

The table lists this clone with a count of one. CDR3 in amino acids: CSVGASGETQYF. In DNA form, the CDR3 reads TGCAGCGTTGGAGCTTCCGGAGAGACCCAGTACTTC. This chain links TRBV29-1 with TRBJ2-5; D ambiguous. The CDR3 totals 12 residues. Germline values: CDR1 SQVTM, CDR2 ANQGSEA. V lost 4 bases and J 4 bases, leaving 10 bases between the germline ends.

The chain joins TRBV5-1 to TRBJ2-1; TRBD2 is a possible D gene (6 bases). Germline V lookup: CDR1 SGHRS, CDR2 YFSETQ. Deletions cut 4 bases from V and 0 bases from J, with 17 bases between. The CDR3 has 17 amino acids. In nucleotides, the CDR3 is TGCGCCAGCAGCCCGAATCCTCTAGCGAGCTCCTACAATGAGCAGTTCTTC. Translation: CASSPNPLASSYNEQFF.

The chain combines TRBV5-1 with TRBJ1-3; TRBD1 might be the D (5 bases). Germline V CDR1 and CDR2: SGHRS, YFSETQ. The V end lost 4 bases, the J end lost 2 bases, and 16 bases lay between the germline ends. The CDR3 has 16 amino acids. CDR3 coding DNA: TGCGCCAGCAGCGGGGGGTATGGGGTCACTGGAAACACCATATATTTT. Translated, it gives CASSGGYGVTGNTIYF.

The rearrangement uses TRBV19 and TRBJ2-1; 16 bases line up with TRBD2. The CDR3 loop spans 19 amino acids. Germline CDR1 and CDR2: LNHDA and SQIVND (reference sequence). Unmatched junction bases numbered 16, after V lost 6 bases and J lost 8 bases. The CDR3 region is CASRSRGTSGRAHGDEQFF. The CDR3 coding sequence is TGTGCCAGTAGGTCCCGAGGGACTAGCGGGAGGGCCCACGGCGATGAGCAGTTCTTC.